This T cell receptor (beta chain) is from a study of cytomegalovirus exposure and HLA in healthy donors. Study-level background: The study's early data release held roughly 91 million unique TCRs from HLA-typed donors. The study placed approximately 78% of its 350 to 450 genotyped donors in the Caucasian-associated ancestry cluster.

Regarding the study as a whole: The only immune exposure information that was available was CMV serostatus.

On this clone: Its antigen remains unknown.

The germline V gene has CDR1 SEHNR and CDR2 FQNEAQ (reference sequence). The CDR3 is 16 amino acids. V was pared by 5 bases and J by 1 base, with 5 bases of the junction left unmatched. The primer mix had 60 Vbeta and 13 Jbeta primers. In the study's own analysis: In a later analysis, 60 million to 90 million unique TCR beta chains included roughly 11 million shared by two or more donors. Measured with immunoSEQ multiplex PCR; TCRdb has only the in-frame clones, and not every one. The V and J calls and clone size were taken over from that table, and D and trimming were inferred from the DNA. Found here are 70,000 to 95,000 clones, more than 75% of them singletons; the top ten hold about 14%.

Sequenced input: PBMCs. This clonotype was obtained from a woman in her thirties or forties in good health and CMV-seropositive. The J gene is TRBJ2-2, the V gene TRBV7-9, with 9 nucleotides matching TRBD1. The chain's CDR3 is CASSGPGQGNTGELFF. For the CDR3, the DNA is TGTGCCAGCAGCGGGCCGGGACAGGGGAACACCGGGGAGCTGTTTTTT.